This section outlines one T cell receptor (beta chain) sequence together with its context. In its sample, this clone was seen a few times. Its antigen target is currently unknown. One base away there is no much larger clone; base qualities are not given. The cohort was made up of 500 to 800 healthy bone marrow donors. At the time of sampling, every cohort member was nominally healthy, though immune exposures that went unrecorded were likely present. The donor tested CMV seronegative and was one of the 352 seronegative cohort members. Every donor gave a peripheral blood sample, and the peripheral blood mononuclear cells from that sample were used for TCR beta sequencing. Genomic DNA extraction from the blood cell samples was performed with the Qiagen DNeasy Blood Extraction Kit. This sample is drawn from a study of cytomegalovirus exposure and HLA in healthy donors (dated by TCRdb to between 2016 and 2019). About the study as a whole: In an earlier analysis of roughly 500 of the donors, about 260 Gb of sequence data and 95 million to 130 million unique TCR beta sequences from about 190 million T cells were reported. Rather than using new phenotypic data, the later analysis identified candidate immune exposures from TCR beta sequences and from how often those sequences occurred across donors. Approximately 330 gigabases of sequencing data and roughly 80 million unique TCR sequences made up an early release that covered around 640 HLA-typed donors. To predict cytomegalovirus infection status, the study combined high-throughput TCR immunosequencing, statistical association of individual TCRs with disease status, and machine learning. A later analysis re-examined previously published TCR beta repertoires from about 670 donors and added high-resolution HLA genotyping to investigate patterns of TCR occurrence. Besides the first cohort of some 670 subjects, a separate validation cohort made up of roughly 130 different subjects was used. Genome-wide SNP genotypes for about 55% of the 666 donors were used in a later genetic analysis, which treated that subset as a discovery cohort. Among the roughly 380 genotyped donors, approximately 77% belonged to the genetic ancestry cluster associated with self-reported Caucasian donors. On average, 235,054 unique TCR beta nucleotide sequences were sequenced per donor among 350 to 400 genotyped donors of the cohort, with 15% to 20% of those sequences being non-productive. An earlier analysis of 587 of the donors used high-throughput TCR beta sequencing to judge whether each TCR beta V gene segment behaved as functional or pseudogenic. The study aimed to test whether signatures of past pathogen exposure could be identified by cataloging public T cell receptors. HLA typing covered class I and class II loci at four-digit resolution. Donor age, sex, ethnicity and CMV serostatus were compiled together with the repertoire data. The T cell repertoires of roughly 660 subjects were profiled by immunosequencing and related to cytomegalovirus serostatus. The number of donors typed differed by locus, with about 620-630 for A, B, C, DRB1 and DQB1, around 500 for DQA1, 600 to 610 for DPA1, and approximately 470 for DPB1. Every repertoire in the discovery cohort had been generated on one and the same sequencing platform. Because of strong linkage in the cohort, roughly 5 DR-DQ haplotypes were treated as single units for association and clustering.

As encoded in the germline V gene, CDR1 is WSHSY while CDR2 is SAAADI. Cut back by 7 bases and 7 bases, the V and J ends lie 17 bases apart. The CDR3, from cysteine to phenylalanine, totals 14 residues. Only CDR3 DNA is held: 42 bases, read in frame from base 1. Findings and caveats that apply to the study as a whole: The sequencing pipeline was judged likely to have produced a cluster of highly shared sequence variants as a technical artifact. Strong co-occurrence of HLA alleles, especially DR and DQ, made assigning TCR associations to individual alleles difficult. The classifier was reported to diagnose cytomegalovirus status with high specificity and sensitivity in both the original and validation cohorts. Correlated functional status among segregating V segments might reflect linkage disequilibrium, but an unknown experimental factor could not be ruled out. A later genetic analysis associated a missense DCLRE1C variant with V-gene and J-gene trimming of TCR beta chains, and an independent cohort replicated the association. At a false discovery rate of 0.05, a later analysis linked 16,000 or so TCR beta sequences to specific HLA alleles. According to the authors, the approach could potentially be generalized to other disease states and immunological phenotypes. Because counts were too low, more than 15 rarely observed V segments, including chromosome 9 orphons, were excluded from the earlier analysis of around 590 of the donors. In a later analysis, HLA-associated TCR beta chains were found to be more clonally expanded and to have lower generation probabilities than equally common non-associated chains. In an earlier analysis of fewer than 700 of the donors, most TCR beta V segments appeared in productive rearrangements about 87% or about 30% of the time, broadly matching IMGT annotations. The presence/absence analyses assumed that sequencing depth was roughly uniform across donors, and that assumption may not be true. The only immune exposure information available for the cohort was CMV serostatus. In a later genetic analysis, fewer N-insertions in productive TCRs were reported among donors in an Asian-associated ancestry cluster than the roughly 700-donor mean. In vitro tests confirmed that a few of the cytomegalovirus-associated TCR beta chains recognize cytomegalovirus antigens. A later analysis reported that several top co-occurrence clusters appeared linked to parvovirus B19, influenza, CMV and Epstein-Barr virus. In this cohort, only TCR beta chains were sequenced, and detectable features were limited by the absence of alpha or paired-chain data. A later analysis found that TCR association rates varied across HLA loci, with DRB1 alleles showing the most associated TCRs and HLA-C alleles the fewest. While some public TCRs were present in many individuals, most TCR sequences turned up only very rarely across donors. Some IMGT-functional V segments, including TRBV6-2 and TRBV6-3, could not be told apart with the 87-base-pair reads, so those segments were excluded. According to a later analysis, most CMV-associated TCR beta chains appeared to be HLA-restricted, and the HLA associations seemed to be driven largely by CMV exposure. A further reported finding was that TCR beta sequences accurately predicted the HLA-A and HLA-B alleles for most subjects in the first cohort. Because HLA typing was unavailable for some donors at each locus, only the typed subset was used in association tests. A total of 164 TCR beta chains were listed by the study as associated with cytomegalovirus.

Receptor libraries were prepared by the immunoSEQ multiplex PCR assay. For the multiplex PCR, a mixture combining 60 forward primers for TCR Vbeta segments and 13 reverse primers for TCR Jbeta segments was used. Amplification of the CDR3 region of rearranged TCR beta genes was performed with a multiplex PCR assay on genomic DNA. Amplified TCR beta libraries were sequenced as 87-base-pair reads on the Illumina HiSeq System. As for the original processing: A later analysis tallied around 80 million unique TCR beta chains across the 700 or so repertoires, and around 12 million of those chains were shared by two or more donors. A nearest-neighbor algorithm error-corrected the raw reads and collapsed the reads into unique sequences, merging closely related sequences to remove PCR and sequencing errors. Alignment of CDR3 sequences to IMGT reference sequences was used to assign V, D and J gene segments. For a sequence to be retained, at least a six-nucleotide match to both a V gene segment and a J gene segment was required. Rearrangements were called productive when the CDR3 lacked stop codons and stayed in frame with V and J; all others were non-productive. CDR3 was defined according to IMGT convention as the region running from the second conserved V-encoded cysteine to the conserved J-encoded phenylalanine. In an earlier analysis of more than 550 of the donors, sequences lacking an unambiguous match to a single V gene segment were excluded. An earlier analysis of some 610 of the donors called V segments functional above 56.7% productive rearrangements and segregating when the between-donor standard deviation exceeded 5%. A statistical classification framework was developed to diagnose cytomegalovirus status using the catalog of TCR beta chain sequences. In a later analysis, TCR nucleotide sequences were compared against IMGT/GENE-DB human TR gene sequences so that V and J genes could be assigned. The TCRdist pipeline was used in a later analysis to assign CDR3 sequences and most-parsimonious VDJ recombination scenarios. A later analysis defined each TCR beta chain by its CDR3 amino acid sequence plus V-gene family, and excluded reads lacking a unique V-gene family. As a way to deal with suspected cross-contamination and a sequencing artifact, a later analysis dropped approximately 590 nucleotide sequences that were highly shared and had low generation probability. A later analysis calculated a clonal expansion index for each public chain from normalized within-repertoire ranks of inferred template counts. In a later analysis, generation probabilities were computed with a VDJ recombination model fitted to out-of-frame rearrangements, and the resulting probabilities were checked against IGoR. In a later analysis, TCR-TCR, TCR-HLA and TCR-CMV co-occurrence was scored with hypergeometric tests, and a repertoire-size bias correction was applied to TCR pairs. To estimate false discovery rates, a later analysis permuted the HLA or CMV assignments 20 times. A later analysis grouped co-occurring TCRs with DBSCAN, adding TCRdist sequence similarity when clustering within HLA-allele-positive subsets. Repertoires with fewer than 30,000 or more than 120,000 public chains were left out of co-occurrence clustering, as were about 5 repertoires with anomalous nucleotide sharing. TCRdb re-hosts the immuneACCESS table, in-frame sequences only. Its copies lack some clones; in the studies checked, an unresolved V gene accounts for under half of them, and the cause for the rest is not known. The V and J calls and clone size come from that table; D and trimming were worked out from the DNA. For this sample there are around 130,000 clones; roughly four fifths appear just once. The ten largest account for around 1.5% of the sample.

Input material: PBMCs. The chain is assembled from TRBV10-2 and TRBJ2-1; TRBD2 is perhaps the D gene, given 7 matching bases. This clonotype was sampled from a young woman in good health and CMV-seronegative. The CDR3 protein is CASTRGEGGNEQFF. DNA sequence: TGCGCCAGCACAAGGGGGGAGGGAGGGAATGAGCAGTTCTTC.